This T cell receptor (beta chain) originates from a study of human T cells and chemical hapten exposure. This clonotype appeared once. A single record per CDR3 protein comes from TCRdb applying MiXCR to the RACE reads. This sample carries more than 85,000 distinct CDR3 sequences, nearly 35% of them seen once, and the ten largest clones take 2.5% to 3.5%. Sample time point: patch test 3, about 24 weeks after DPC sensitization. The treatment was: therapeutic diphenylcyclopropenone sensitization with weekly scalp DPC. The sequence came from a man aged 35-49 years with alopecia areata. Some clones in this sample may be carry-over from other donors' samples. The source was whole blood, collected in connection with sensitization to the hapten diphenylcyclopropenone (DPC).

The CDR3 loop is CSARDSAGTDTQYF. In nucleotides, the CDR3 is TGCAGTGCTAGAGATTCGGCAGGCACAGATACGCAGTATTTT. The chain joins TRBV20-1 to TRBJ2-3; no clear D gene. CDR1 is DFQATT and CDR2 is SNEGSKA in the germline V gene (reference sequence). Trimming took off 0 bases at V and 1 base at J, with 8 bases between the two ends. The CDR3 has 14 amino acids.